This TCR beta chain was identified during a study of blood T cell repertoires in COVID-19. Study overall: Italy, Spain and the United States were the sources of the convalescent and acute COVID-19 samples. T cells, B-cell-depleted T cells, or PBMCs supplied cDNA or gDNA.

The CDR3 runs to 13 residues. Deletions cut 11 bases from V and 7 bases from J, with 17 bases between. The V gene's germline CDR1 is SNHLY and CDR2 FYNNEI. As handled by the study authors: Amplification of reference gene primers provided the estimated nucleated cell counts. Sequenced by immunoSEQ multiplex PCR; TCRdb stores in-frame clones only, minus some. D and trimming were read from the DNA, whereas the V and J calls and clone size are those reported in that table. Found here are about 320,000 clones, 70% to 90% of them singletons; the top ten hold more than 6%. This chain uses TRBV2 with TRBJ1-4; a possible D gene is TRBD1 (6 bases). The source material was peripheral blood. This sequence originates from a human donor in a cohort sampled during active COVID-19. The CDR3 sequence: CACSGDIVEKLFF. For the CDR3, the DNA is TGTGCCTGCTCAGGGGACATTGTTGAAAAACTGTTTTTT.